One sample yielded the 16 T cell receptor beta chains listed below, sequenced in a study of response to subunit inactivated influenza vaccine. TCRdb itself ran the RT-PCR reads through MiXCR, one entry per CDR3 protein. The sample lists around 200,000 distinct CDR3 sequences; 9.2% were seen once. Here the sequenced sample was non-naive T cells sorted from PBMCs, taken on the day of vaccination. The receptor set was obtained from a man aged 45 to 65 who received an inactivated influenza vaccine.

This clonotype turned up a few times. V usage is TRBV20-1 and J usage is TRBJ2-2; TRBD2 agrees at 9 bases. CDR1 DFQATT and CDR2 SNEGSKA come from the germline V gene (reference sequence). Trimming at V came to 0 bases and at J to 6 bases, leaving 17 bases not matched to a gene. The CDR3 has 19 residues. DNA of the CDR3: TGCAGTGCTAGAGATCCAGGGGGTCGGAGCGGGGGGTTAGCCGGGGAGCTGTTTTTT. Residues: CSARDPGGRSGGLAGELFF.

This clonotype was seen many times. The CDR3 loop reads CASSEERPGGYF. In DNA form, the CDR3 reads TGTGCCAGCAGTGAAGAACGCCCTGGTGGGTACTTC. J is TRBJ2-4 and V is TRBV2; D is undetermined. Germline V gives CDR1 SNHLY, CDR2 FYNNEI. Trimming took off 1 base at V and 15 bases at J, with 13 bases between the two ends. The CDR3 runs to 12 residues.

The table lists this clonotype with a few counts. V and J are TRBV28 and TRBJ2-7; no reliable D call. Germline CDR1 reads MDHEN; CDR2 reads SYDVKM. This CDR3 has 15 amino acids. Between the trimmed V and J ends, which lost 3 bases and 5 bases, there was a span of 17 bases. The CDR3 spells CASSLVLGLSHEQYF. The CDR3 DNA follows: TGTGCCAGCAGTTTGGTTTTGGGGTTATCCCACGAGCAGTACTTC.

This clonotype was counted once. This may arise from a read error, as a much more abundant clone is one base away. As DNA, the CDR3 is TGTGCCAGCCGGGCTTCGTGGGGCGAGACCCAGTTCTTC. Protein: CASRASWGETQFF. J is TRBJ2-5 and V is TRBV28, with D maybe TRBD1 (5 bases). The J call may not be correct, given that the DNA end is closer to TRBJ2-1. The CDR3 extends over 13 amino acids. Germline CDR1 reads MDHEN; CDR2 reads SYDVKM.

This clonotype was counted many times. The genes are TRBV7-2 and TRBJ2-7; TRBD2 might be the D (5 bases). CDR3 length: 13 amino acids. Germline V lookup: CDR1 SGHTA, CDR2 FQGNSA. V was clipped by 4 bases and J by 4 bases, with 11 bases between them. The CDR3 sequence is CASSSDFRYEQYF. CDR3 nucleotides: TGTGCCAGCAGCTCGGACTTCCGGTACGAGCAGTACTTC.

This clonotype was seen a few times. V is TRBV6-1 and J is TRBJ2-5, with TRBD1 matching 12 bases. The length of the CDR3 is 13 residues. Germline V gene data show CDR1 as MNHNS and CDR2 as SASEGT. V lost 3 bases and J lost 7; bases outside the gene matches: 0. The CDR3 coding sequence is TGTGCCAGCAGTGAGGGACAGGGGGCGACCCAGTACTTC. Amino acids: CASSEGQGATQYF.

The rearrangement links TRBV9 to TRBJ2-1, with D perhaps assigned TRBD1 or TRBD2 (6 bases each). V was trimmed by 7 bases and J by 5 bases, leaving 22 bases between them. Germline loops: CDR1 SGDLS, CDR2 YYNGEE. This CDR3 spans 16 amino acids. CDR3 loop: CASSIGGQGSNNEQFF. CDR3 DNA: TGTGCCAGCTCGATCGGAGGGCAGGGGTCGAACAATGAGCAGTTCTTC.

The chain recombines TRBV2 with TRBJ2-3, with D uncertain. Germline V gene data show CDR1 as SNHLY and CDR2 as FYNNEI. The CDR3 is 14 residues long. Trimming cost V 6 bases and J 0 bases, with 10 bases left between them. CDR3 sequence (DNA): TGTGCCAGCAGGGGAAGATGGAGCACAGATACGCAGTATTTT. It specifies CASRGRWSTDTQYF.

This clonotype turned up a few times. The chain recombines TRBV20-1 with TRBJ2-1, with 10 bases that match TRBD2. Germline trimming cut 5 bases from V and 4 bases from J; bases unmatched to any gene: 11. This CDR3 comprises 16 residues. CDR1 and CDR2 (germline): DFQATT, SNEGSKA (reference sequence). The CDR3 DNA follows: TGCAGTGCTCCTTCTAGCGGGAGTTTGAGGTACAATGAGCAGTTCTTC. Its translation: CSAPSSGSLRYNEQFF.

This clonotype was seen ten or more times. The V and J genes are TRBV20-1 and TRBJ2-7, with 9 positions matching TRBD2. V was pared by 3 bases and J by 3 bases, with 6 bases of the junction left unmatched. CDR1 and CDR2 (germline): DFQATT, SNEGSKA (reference sequence). CDR3 length equals 14 residues. CDR3 residues: CSASGGRAYYEQYF. DNA for the CDR3: TGCAGTGCTAGTGGCGGGAGGGCCTACTACGAGCAGTACTTC.

Worth noting for this clonotype: This may arise from a read error, as a much more abundant clone is one base away. This rearrangement joins TRBV14 to TRBJ2-3, with TRBD1 as a possible D gene (6 bases). The CDR3 contains 12 residues. CDR1 is SGHDN and CDR2 is FVKESK in the germline V gene. The V end was cut by 4 bases, the J end by 7 bases, with 9 bases between. The CDR3 region has the DNA TGTGCCAGCAGCCTACAGGGTTATACGCAGTATTTT. It specifies CASSLQGYTQYF. The variable domain in full, with the rest retrieved from reference TRBV14 and TRBJ2-3, is EAGVTQFPSHSVIEKGQTVTLRCDPISGHDNLYWYRRVMGKEIKFLLHFVKESKQDESGMPNNRFLAERTGGTYSTLKVQPAELEDSGVYFCASSLQGYTQYFGPGTRLTVL.

This clonotype was seen ten or more times. This chain joins TRBV29-1 and TRBJ2-5; D is unresolved. Germline V gene data show CDR1 as SQVTM and CDR2 as ANQGSEA. Trimming shortened V by 7 bases and J by 5 bases, and 11 bases separated the two germline ends. The CDR3 consists of 11 residues. The DNA of the CDR3 is TGCAGCGCCCAATCCTGGGAGACCCAGTACTTC. This encodes CSAQSWETQYF.

This clonotype came up many times. The genes are TRBV27 and TRBJ1-1; 12 nucleotides agree with TRBD1. Germline CDR1 is MNHEY and CDR2 is SMNVEV (reference sequence). The length of the CDR3 is 15 residues. V shed 8 bases, J shed 4 bases, and the junction held 8 bases outside the gene matches. The CDR3 is CASWRDRGRITEAFF. The CDR3 DNA is TGTGCCAGCTGGCGGGACAGGGGGCGCATCACTGAAGCTTTCTTT.

The table lists this clonotype with a few counts. The chain combines TRBV4-3 with TRBJ2-1; 10 nucleotides agree with TRBD1. J lost 8 bases, V lost 0 bases, and 7 bases had no gene match. CDR1 is LGHNA, CDR2 YSLEER, per germline. The CDR3 sequence is 16 residues long. The CDR3 DNA follows: TGCGCCAGCAGCCAAGATGACAGGGGGCTTGGGGATGAGCAGTTCTTC. The encoded protein is CASSQDDRGLGDEQFF.

The rearrangement uses TRBV6-5 and TRBJ2-1, with 8 positions matching TRBD2. CDR1 MNHEY and CDR2 SVGAGI come from the germline V gene. Losses at the gene ends were 4 bases for V and 9 bases for J; bases not matched to a gene: 8. There are 14 residues in the CDR3. The CDR3 loop reads CASSSAPGGIEQFF. In DNA, the CDR3 is TGTGCCAGCAGTTCAGCTCCGGGGGGGATTGAGCAGTTCTTC.

This clonotype was counted at least ten times. The rearrangement uses TRBV27 and TRBJ2-2, with D possibly TRBD1 on 6 matching bases. Germline assignment: CDR1 MNHEY and CDR2 SMNVEV (reference sequence). With 3 bases removed from V and 7 bases from J, the gap between germline ends came to 9 bases. The CDR3 sequence is 13 residues long. This chain's CDR3 is CASSLQGYGELFF. The CDR3 DNA is TGTGCCAGCAGTTTGCAGGGGTACGGGGAGCTGTTTTTT.